This TCR beta chain was sequenced in a study of sequential checkpoint blockade in melanoma (dated by TCRdb to the late 2010s). At the level of the whole study: In a 1:1 randomization, patients received either first-line nivolumab then ipilimumab (arm A) or ipilimumab then nivolumab (arm B). Both trial sequences were followed by maintenance nivolumab. The investigation overall reported the following: Larger, independent patient cohorts are needed to validate the response-prediction model that combines TCR metrics and mutation burden.

The immunoSEQ Assay was used to immunosequence TCRbeta CDR3 regions from genomic DNA. Prior to high-throughput sequencing, genomic DNA was amplified by bias-controlled multiplex PCR. The original pipeline was this. To quantify the absolute abundance of each unique TCRbeta CDR3 region, the sequences were collapsed and filtered. Clonality was defined as 1 minus Pielou's evenness and was calculated using productive rearrangements only. A previously published method was used to identify clones whose frequencies were significantly greater in on-treatment samples than in baseline samples. TCRdb's version of the immuneACCESS table is confined to in-frame rearrangements and falls short of the full clone set. An unresolved V gene accounts for under half of the shortfall where checked; the remainder is of unknown origin. V and J calls and clone size are copied from that table; D and trimming were computed from the DNA. The sample yields under 15,000 clones; 70% to 85% were counted once. More than 20% of the sample belongs to the ten largest clones.

Note on this clone: Its recognized antigen is unknown. No clone much larger than this one lies a single base away; base qualities are absent.

V is clipped by 1 base and J by 3 bases, and the sequence between their germline boundaries is 13 bases long. The CDR3 goes from the cysteine to the phenylalanine over 15 residues. The read is trimmed to its CDR3 DNA, 45 bases read in frame from base 1. CDR1 and CDR2 are drawn from the germline V gene: SGHVS, FQNEAQ. The label giving this sample's treatment or condition can be read as: randomized to nivolumab then ipilimumab (arm A) or the reverse (arm B). None of the patients in the trial had previously been given DNA-damaging chemotherapy. Live CD3+CD8+ cells negative for CD19 and CD56 were sorted from thawed PBMCs on a FACS Aria II flow cytometer. Samples came from patients with melanoma in CheckMate 064, a randomized, open-label phase II trial of sequential checkpoint blockade. Peripheral blood mononuclear cells were collected by leukapheresis, purified with Ficoll-Paque, and frozen in human serum with approximately 10% DMSO. Immediately after sorting, the purity of the sorted blood CD3+CD8+ cells was confirmed to be >98%, and DNA was then extracted.

Here the chain combines TRBV7-8 and TRBJ2-7; the D gene is perhaps TRBD2, from 6 matching bases. The material sequenced was CD8+ T cells sorted from blood (inferred from file names), taken from a patient given nivolumab and ipilimumab in sequence. The source is a human donor with melanoma. The CDR3 corresponds to CASSLVDLAYYEQYF. The DNA is TGTGCCAGCAGCTTAGTGGATCTAGCGTACTACGAGCAGTACTTC.